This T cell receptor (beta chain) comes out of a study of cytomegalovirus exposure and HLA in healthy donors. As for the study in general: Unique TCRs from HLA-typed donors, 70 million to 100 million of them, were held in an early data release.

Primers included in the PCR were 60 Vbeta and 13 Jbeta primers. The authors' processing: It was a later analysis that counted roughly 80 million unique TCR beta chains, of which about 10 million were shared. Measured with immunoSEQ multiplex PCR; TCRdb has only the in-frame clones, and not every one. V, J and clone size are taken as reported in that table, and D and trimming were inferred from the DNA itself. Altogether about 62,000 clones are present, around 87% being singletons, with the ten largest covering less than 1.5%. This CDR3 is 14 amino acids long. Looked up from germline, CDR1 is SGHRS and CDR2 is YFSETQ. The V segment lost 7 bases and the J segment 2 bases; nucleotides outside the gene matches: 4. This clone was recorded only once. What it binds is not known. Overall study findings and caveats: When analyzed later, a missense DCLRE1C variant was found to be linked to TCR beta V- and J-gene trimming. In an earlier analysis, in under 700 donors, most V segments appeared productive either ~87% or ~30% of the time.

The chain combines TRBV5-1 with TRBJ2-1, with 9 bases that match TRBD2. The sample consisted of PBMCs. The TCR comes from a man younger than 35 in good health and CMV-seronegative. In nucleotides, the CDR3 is TGCGCCAGCGGAGCGGGGGGCACCTACAATGAGCAGTTCTTC. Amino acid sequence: CASGAGGTYNEQFF.